These 11 T cell receptor beta chains originate from one sample sequenced in a study of PD-L1 blockade in urothelial cancer. Described time point: pretreatment peripheral blood. Sequencing used immunoSEQ multiplex PCR; TCRdb keeps in-frame clones, though not all of them. The sample gives roughly 50,000 clones, about 75% of which show up once; 3.5% to 4.5% is in the top ten. Sequenced material: PBMCs, taken around atezolizumab (anti-PD-L1) treatment. These receptors were obtained from a man aged 65 to 85 with urothelial cancer.

This clone has a handful of counts. V is TRBV7-3 and J is TRBJ2-1; 12 nucleotides match TRBD2. Germline lookup yields CDR1 SGHTA and CDR2 FQGTGA. The CDR3 loop spans 18 amino acids. J lost 0 bases, V lost 9 bases, and 12 bases had no gene match. Written as DNA, the CDR3 is TGTGCCAGACAAGGTTCTAGCGGGAGGGTGAGCTCCTACAATGAGCAGTTCTTC. It specifies CARQGSSGRVSSYNEQFF.

This clone was counted a few times. This sequence joins TRBV4-2 and TRBJ2-1; possibly TRBD2 for D (6 bases). Germline V gene lookup returns CDR1 LGHNA and CDR2 YNFKEQ. V was shortened by 4 bases and J by 0 bases, with 16 bases between the two germline ends. The CDR3 length is 17 residues. The CDR3 region is CASSLGGSGSSYNEQFF. The CDR3 coding sequence is TGTGCCAGCAGCCTCGGGGGTAGCGGCAGCTCCTACAATGAGCAGTTCTTC.

This clone was seen a few times. The rearrangement links TRBV28 to TRBJ2-7; 9 bases agree with TRBD1. Per germline, CDR1 MDHEN and CDR2 SYDVKM. The CDR3 covers 13 residues. V lost 11 bases and J lost 2; bases outside the gene matches: 7. The CDR3 is CAGGTGNAYEQYF. DNA of the CDR3: TGTGCCGGAGGGACAGGGAATGCCTACGAGCAGTACTTC.

The rearrangement uses TRBV6-6 and TRBJ2-7; D possibly corresponds to TRBD2 (5 bases). Trimming shortened V by 0 bases and J by 4 bases, and 10 bases separated the two germline ends. CDR3 length equals 14 residues. Germline CDR1 reads MNHNY; CDR2 reads SVGAGI (reference sequence). CDR3 coding DNA: TGTGCCAGCAGTTACTCAGAGGGTCTGTACGAGCAGTACTTC. It yields the protein CASSYSEGLYEQYF.

CDR3 in amino acids: CASSMTARGTGELFF. For the CDR3, the DNA is TGTGCCAGTAGTATGACAGCGCGGGGAACCGGGGAGCTGTTTTTT. This rearrangement joins TRBV19 to TRBJ2-2; tentative D call: TRBD2 (6 bases). The germline V and J ends were trimmed by 3 bases and 5 bases, with 13 bases remaining between them. From germline, CDR1 is LNHDA and CDR2 SQIVND (reference sequence). The CDR3 spans 15 residues.

The chain recombines TRBV19 with TRBJ1-1; D call uncertain. Trimming shortened V by 3 bases and J by 10 bases, and 12 bases separated the two germline ends. The germline CDR1 and CDR2 sequences are LNHDA and SQIVND (reference sequence). This CDR3 spans 12 amino acids. This chain's CDR3 is CASSIEGAGAFF. The CDR3 nucleotides are TGTGCCAGTAGTATTGAGGGCGCGGGAGCTTTCTTT.

The chain links TRBV14 to TRBJ1-2; tentatively, D is TRBD1 (5 bases). CDR1 is SGHDN and CDR2 is FVKESK in the germline V gene. The CDR3 loop spans 17 amino acids. Trimming took off 0 bases at V and 6 bases at J, with 20 bases between the two ends. CDR3 sequence reads: CASSQDLLFAQGDGYTF. The CDR3 nucleotides read TGTGCCAGCAGCCAAGATCTTCTATTTGCGCAGGGCGATGGCTACACCTTC.

The V and J genes are TRBV7-2 and TRBJ2-5; TRBD1 might be the D (6 bases). The CDR3 has 14 amino acids. V lost 2 bases and J 5 bases, leaving 12 bases between the germline ends. Germline CDR1 SGHTA, CDR2 FQGNSA. The CDR3 DNA follows: TGTGCCAGCAGCTTAAACAGGGCAGGGGAGACCCAGTACTTC. As protein: CASSLNRAGETQYF. The complete variable domain, with remaining parts taken from reference TRBV7-2 and TRBJ2-5, reads GAGVSQSPSNKVTEKGKDVELRCDPISGHTALYWYRQSLGQGLEFLIYFQGNSAPDKSGLPSDRFSAERTGGSVSTLTIQRTQQEDSAVYLCASSLNRAGETQYFGPGTRLLVL.

V and J are TRBV5-1 and TRBJ2-3, with D possibly being TRBD1 (7 bases). The V gene's germline CDR1 is SGHRS and CDR2 YFSETQ. This CDR3 contains 15 residues. V gave up 4 bases and J gave up 5 bases, with 17 bases separating them. CDR3 bases: TGCGCCAGCAGCCAGGGGGGCAGTCCTATAGATACGCAGTATTTT. Translated: CASSQGGSPIDTQYF.

The chain is built from TRBV5-1 and TRBJ2-5; possible D gene TRBD2, 5 bases. The CDR3 is 17 amino acids. The germline gives CDR1 SGHRS, CDR2 YFSETQ. V lost 1 base and J 2 bases, leaving 18 bases between the germline ends. This chain's CDR3 is CASSLTTGERQQETQYF. In DNA form, the CDR3 reads TGCGCCAGCAGCTTGACGACCGGGGAAAGGCAGCAAGAGACCCAGTACTTC.

V and J are TRBV6-1 and TRBJ1-2, with D possibly being TRBD1 (6 bases). The CDR3 loop spans 14 amino acids. V was cut by 2 bases and J by 9 bases, with 16 bases left in between. Germline V CDR1 and CDR2: MNHNS, SASEGT. In DNA form, the CDR3 reads TGTGCCAGCAGTGAACGAGGGGGGGCTTTCCGCTACACCTTC. As protein: CASSERGGAFRYTF.